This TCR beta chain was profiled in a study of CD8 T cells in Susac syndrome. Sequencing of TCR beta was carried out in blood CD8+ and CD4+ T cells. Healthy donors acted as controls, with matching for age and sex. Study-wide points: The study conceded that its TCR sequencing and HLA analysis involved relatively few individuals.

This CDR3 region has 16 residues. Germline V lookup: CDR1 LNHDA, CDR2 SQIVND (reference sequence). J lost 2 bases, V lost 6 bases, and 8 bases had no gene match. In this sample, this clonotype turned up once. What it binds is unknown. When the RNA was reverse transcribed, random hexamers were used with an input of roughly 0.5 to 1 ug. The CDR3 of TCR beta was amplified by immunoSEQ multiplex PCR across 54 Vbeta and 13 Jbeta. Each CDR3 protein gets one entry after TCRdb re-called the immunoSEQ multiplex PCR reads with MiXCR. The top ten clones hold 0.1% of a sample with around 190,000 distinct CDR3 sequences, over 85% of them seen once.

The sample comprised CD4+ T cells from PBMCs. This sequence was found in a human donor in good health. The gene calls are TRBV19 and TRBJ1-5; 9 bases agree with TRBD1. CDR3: CASSPGRQGGNQPQHF. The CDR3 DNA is TGTGCCAGTAGCCCGGGGAGACAGGGGGGCAATCAGCCCCAGCATTTT.